This T cell receptor beta chain is from a study of blood T cell repertoires in COVID-19. Study-wide background: Acute-phase and convalescent COVID-19 samples originated in the United States, Italy and Spain. Nucleic acid was either cDNA or gDNA, and it came from T cells, B-cell-depleted T cells, or PBMCs.

V was shortened by 4 bases and J by 6 bases, with 10 bases between the two germline ends. Germline CDR1 DFQATT, CDR2 SNEGSKA (reference sequence). The CDR3 runs 11 residues. Per the authors' pipeline: Reference gene primers were amplified, and this amplification served to estimate nucleated cell counts. The data were produced by immunoSEQ multiplex PCR, yet TCRdb's version contains in-frame clones alone and is incomplete. That table supplies the V and J calls and clone size; D and trimming were determined from the DNA. The data hold about 50,000 clones, with roughly 91% observed a single time. This chain uses TRBV20-1 with TRBJ2-7, with D perhaps matching TRBD1 (6 bases). Sequencing used peripheral blood. This TCR was recovered from a man aged 50 or older with active COVID-19. The CDR3 is CSATQGFEQYF. The CDR3 region has the DNA TGCAGTGCTACCCAGGGGTTCGAGCAGTACTTC.